Listed below are T cell receptor beta chains from one sample, sequenced in a study of blood T cell repertoires in COVID-19. Sequencing used immunoSEQ multiplex PCR; TCRdb keeps in-frame clones, though not all of them. The repertoire holds more than 150,000 clones, with about four fifths as singletons. Sequenced sample: peripheral blood. All receptors derive from an elderly woman with COVID-19, enrolled during active disease. The CDR3 runs from the conserved cysteine through the conserved F or W. A D gene is named only where the DNA matches it firmly. Size values are once, few and many counts, or a class for expanded clones, and some rows have none.

j_call: TRBJ2-7; d_call: TRBD1; clone_size: many; v_call: TRBV30; cdr3_nt: TGTGCCTGGAGCCTAGGGGACAGGAGGACCTACGAGCAGTACTTC; cdr3_aa: CAWSLGDRRTYEQYF
j_call: TRBJ1-3; d_call: TRBD1; clone_size: .; v_call: TRBV5-8; cdr3_nt: TGTGCCAGCAGCTTGACAGGGGGGCGATACTCTGGAAACACCATATATTTT; cdr3_aa: CASSLTGGRYSGNTIYF
j_call: TRBJ1-5; d_call: .; clone_size: .; v_call: TRBV28; cdr3_nt: TGTGCCAGCAGACCCTCCGCCTATAGCAATCAGCCCCAGCATTTT; cdr3_aa: CASRPSAYSNQPQHF
j_call: TRBJ2-7; d_call: .; clone_size: .; v_call: TRBV2; cdr3_nt: TGTGCCAGCAGTGAAACTAGCAGGGCCTACGAGCAGTACTTC; cdr3_aa: CASSETSRAYEQYF
j_call: TRBJ2-3; d_call: .; clone_size: .; v_call: TRBV27; cdr3_nt: TGTGCCAGCAGTTCCGAGCGTTTCTATGATACGCAGTATTTT; cdr3_aa: CASSSERFYDTQYF
j_call: TRBJ2-2; d_call: TRBD2; clone_size: .; v_call: TRBV2; cdr3_nt: TGTGCCAGCACCGGCGTGGTAGCGGGAGCTGGGGAGCTGTTTTTT; cdr3_aa: CASTGVVAGAGELFF
j_call: TRBJ1-2; d_call: TRBD1; clone_size: .; v_call: TRBV19; cdr3_nt: TGTGCCAGTAGTATGGGACAGCACTATGGCTACACCTTC; cdr3_aa: CASSMGQHYGYTF
j_call: TRBJ1-2; d_call: TRBD1; clone_size: .; v_call: TRBV7-8; cdr3_nt: TGTGCCAGCAGCCCCCTCGGGAGGAAGAGACAGGGGGTAGGGTGGCACTATGGCTACACCTTC; cdr3_aa: CASSPLGRKRQGVGWHYGYTF
j_call: TRBJ1-2; d_call: .; clone_size: .; v_call: TRBV5-1; cdr3_nt: TGCGCCAGCAGCTTGGCCTACATTACAGGGCCCCTGGTCTATGGCTACACCTTC; cdr3_aa: CASSLAYITGPLVYGYTF
j_call: TRBJ1-1; d_call: .; clone_size: .; v_call: TRBV3-1/TRBV3-2; cdr3_nt: TGTGCCAGCAGCCAGGGGGGGCATAGCACTGAAGCTTTCTTT; cdr3_aa: CASSQGGHSTEAFF
j_call: TRBJ2-3; d_call: .; clone_size: .; v_call: TRBV2; cdr3_nt: TGTGCCAGCAGTGAAGGAGCGATCAGCACAGATACGCAGTATTTT; cdr3_aa: CASSEGAISTDTQYF
j_call: TRBJ1-1; d_call: .; clone_size: .; v_call: TRBV6-5; cdr3_nt: TGTGCCAGCAGCCACGCGCGTCTAGACACTGAAGCTTTCTTT; cdr3_aa: CASSHARLDTEAFF
j_call: TRBJ2-6; d_call: .; clone_size: once; v_call: TRBV5-1; cdr3_nt: TGCGCCAGCAGCTACACCCAATCTGGGGCCAACGTCCTGACTTTC; cdr3_aa: CASSYTQSGANVLTF
j_call: TRBJ1-1; d_call: .; clone_size: .; v_call: TRBV3-1/TRBV3-2; cdr3_nt: TGTGCCAGCAGCCAAGAGAAATCGGGGTTCGTTACTGAAGCTTTCTTT; cdr3_aa: CASSQEKSGFVTEAFF
j_call: TRBJ1-2; d_call: .; clone_size: .; v_call: TRBV5-4; cdr3_nt: TGTGCCAGCAGCTTGGGGACAGTGGGAACCTCTAACTATGGCTACACCTTC; cdr3_aa: CASSLGTVGTSNYGYTF
j_call: TRBJ2-6; d_call: .; clone_size: .; v_call: TRBV21-1; cdr3_nt: TGTGCCAGCGCTCAGGTGGAACCCGGGGCCAACGTCCTGACTTTC; cdr3_aa: CASAQVEPGANVLTF
j_call: TRBJ1-5; d_call: TRBD1; clone_size: few; v_call: TRBV4-2; cdr3_nt: TGTGCCAGCAGCCAAGAAGTGTGGACAGGGGCCTTTTATAGCAATCAGCCCCAGCATTTT; cdr3_aa: CASSQEVWTGAFYSNQPQHF
j_call: TRBJ1-5; d_call: .; clone_size: .; v_call: TRBV28; cdr3_nt: TGTGCCAGCAGTTTAAGGACTCTCAATCAGCCCCAGCATTTT; cdr3_aa: CASSLRTLNQPQHF
j_call: TRBJ1-2; d_call: .; clone_size: .; v_call: TRBV5-1; cdr3_nt: TGCGCCAGCAGCTTGGGGTCGGGATACTATGGCTACACCTTC; cdr3_aa: CASSLGSGYYGYTF
j_call: TRBJ1-1; d_call: TRBD1; clone_size: .; v_call: TRBV9; cdr3_nt: TGTGCCAGCAGCGCCGGGACAGGCTATGAAGCTTTCTTT; cdr3_aa: CASSAGTGYEAFF